The 18 T cell receptor beta chains below come from one sample, sequenced in a study of blood T cell repertoires in COVID-19. The method was immunoSEQ multiplex PCR; TCRdb's version includes in-frame clones alone and lacks a portion of them. The data show some 380,000 clones, roughly 90% seen once. The sequenced material came from peripheral blood. These receptor sequences come from a man between 18 and 29 years old with active or convalescent COVID-19.

This clone has just a few counts. Other DNA sequences within the sample encode an identical CDR3. The chain uses TRBV4-2 and TRBJ1-6; D remains ambiguous. V lost 0 bases to trimming and J lost 0 bases, with 6 bases between them. The V gene's germline CDR1 is LGHNA and CDR2 YNFKEQ. The CDR3 length is 16 residues. CDR3 loop: CASSQEGSSYNSPLHF. CDR3 bases: TGTGCCAGCAGCCAAGAAGGGAGCTCCTATAATTCACCCCTCCACTTT.

The chain has TRBV10-1 and TRBJ2-7; D is perhaps TRBD1 (6 bases). The CDR3 consists of 15 residues. Trimming took off 6 bases at V and 4 bases at J, with 19 bases between the two ends. Germline loops: CDR1 WNHNN, CDR2 SYGVQD (reference sequence). The CDR3 here is CASRRSWTAPYEQYF. In nucleotides, the CDR3 is TGCGCCAGCAGACGATCCTGGACAGCGCCTTACGAGCAGTACTTC.

This chain uses TRBV28 with TRBJ1-1; D is unclear. Trimming took off 3 bases at V and 1 base at J, with 3 bases between the two ends. The CDR3 runs 12 residues. Germline assignment: CDR1 MDHEN and CDR2 SYDVKM. The CDR3 sequence: CASSFKNTEAFF. For the CDR3, the DNA is TGTGCCAGCAGTTTTAAGAACACTGAAGCTTTCTTT. The full variable domain, with the rest looked up from reference TRBV28 and TRBJ1-1, is DVKVTQSSRYLVKRTGEKVFLECVQDMDHENMFWYRQDPGLGLRLIYFSYDVKMKEKGDIPEGYSVSREKKERFSLILESASTNQTSMYLCASSFKNTEAFFGQGTRLTVV.

V and J are TRBV4-3 and TRBJ2-2, with TRBD2 matching over 7 bases. The CDR3 runs to 17 residues. Losses at the gene ends were 0 bases for V and 0 bases for J; bases not matched to a gene: 4. The germline CDR1 and CDR2 sequences are LGHNA and YSLEER. The DNA of the CDR3 is TGCGCCAGCAGCCAAGATCACCTAGCGGCGAACACCGGGGAGCTGTTTTTT. Translated, it gives CASSQDHLAANTGELFF.

The chain employs TRBV30 and TRBJ1-6; D possibly corresponds to TRBD1 (5 bases). Deletions cut 4 bases from V and 2 bases from J, with 9 bases between. CDR3 size: 14 residues. Per the germline V gene, CDR1 is GTSNPN and CDR2 is SVGIG (reference sequence). The DNA for the CDR3 is TGTGCCTGGACAGGGAACCCCTATAATTCACCCCTCCACTTT. Its translation: CAWTGNPYNSPLHF.

In this sample, this clone turned up once. The chain joins TRBV4-3 to TRBJ1-6; maybe TRBD1 (6 bases). In germline, CDR1 is LGHNA, CDR2 YSLEER. Trimming removed 2 bases from V and 10 bases from J, with 30 bases in between. CDR3 size: 20 residues. The CDR3 nucleotides read TGCGCCAGCAGCCAAAAAGATACGCTGGCACAGGGAATAATTATATCACCCCTCCACTTT. It specifies CASSQKDTLAQGIIISPLHF.

This rearrangement joins TRBV6-6 to TRBJ2-7; the D gene is possibly TRBD1 (5 bases). CDR3 length: 15 residues. CDR1 and CDR2 from the germline V gene are MNHNY and SVGAGI (reference sequence). Trimming shortened V by 2 bases and J by 6 bases, and 17 bases separated the two germline ends. Here the CDR3 DNA reads TGTGCCAGCAGTTACCTCGGGTCAGGGCCCTCCGAGCAGTACTTC. It is translated as CASSYLGSGPSEQYF.

The gene calls are TRBV27 and TRBJ2-7, with 9 bases matching TRBD2. The CDR3 has 14 amino acids. V was clipped by 5 bases and J by 6 bases; unmatched bases: 8. Looked up from germline, CDR1 is MNHEY and CDR2 is SMNVEV (reference sequence). Here the CDR3 reads CASSPFQREAEQYF. The CDR3 DNA reads as TGTGCCAGCAGTCCCTTCCAGCGGGAGGCCGAGCAGTACTTC.

The V gene is TRBV10-1, the J gene TRBJ2-3; TRBD2 agrees at 8 bases. Germline assignment: CDR1 WNHNN and CDR2 SYGVQD (reference sequence). The V gene end was trimmed by 4 bases and the J gene end by 2 bases; junction bases not matched to a gene: 17. The CDR3 extends over 19 amino acids. This CDR3 is CASSVSASGSSRDTDTQYF. CDR3 coding DNA: TGCGCCAGCAGTGTATCCGCCAGCGGGAGTTCTCGGGACACAGATACGCAGTATTTT.

Note on this clone: One junction end does not reproduce the germline sequence, and a read error may be involved. The V call is TRBV9, the J call TRBJ2-6; TRBD1 aligns across 9 bases. CDR1 is SGDLS, CDR2 YYNGEE, per germline. This CDR3 comprises 19 residues. Written as DNA, the CDR3 is TGTGCCAGCAGCGCCCGTGGGACAGGGATGCTCTCTGGGGCCAACGTGCTGACTTTC. Its translation: CASSARGTGMLSGANVLTF.

The chain recombines TRBV7-2 with TRBJ1-2; 7 positions agree with TRBD1. Looked up from germline, CDR1 is SGHTA and CDR2 is FQGNSA. The trim removed 2 bases at V and 6 bases at J, leaving 6 bases unmatched. This CDR3 contains 14 residues. CDR3 region: CASSLPGTVNGYTF. The CDR3 nucleotides are TGTGCCAGCAGCTTACCCGGGACAGTCAATGGCTACACCTTC.

This chain connects TRBV7-8 to TRBJ2-7, with D perhaps TRBD2 (7 bases). Germline loops: CDR1 SGHVS, CDR2 FQNEAQ. The CDR3 sequence is 15 residues long. Trimming removed 3 bases at V and 3 bases at J, with 15 bases between. CDR3 sequence (DNA): TGTGCCAGCAGCTTGATGTCGGGGGGCAACTACGAGCAGTACTTC. Its protein product is CASSLMSGGNYEQYF.

The chain recombines TRBV6-5 with TRBJ2-5; 14 bases are a match to TRBD2. J lost 4 bases, V lost 2 bases, and 3 bases had no gene match. Germline V gene data show CDR1 as MNHEY and CDR2 as SVGAGI. The CDR3 is 16 amino acids. Here the CDR3 DNA reads TGTGCCAGCAGTTACGGGGGGACTAGCGGGAGAGAGACCCAGTACTTC. Protein: CASSYGGTSGRETQYF.

The rearrangement joins TRBV28 to TRBJ2-7; maybe TRBD2 (6 bases). This CDR3 region has 15 residues. The V gene lost 9 bases and the J gene lost 2 bases, with 20 bases spanning the gap. CDR1 MDHEN and CDR2 SYDVKM come from the germline V gene. This CDR3 is CASFSPGRLTYEQYF. CDR3 DNA sequence: TGTGCCAGTTTTTCCCCAGGGAGGTTAACCTACGAGCAGTACTTC.

The V call is TRBV29-1, the J call TRBJ1-2; D perhaps matches TRBD1 (6 bases). The CDR3 runs 12 residues. V was pared by 6 bases and J by 4 bases, with 12 bases between. CDR1 is SQVTM, CDR2 ANQGSEA, per germline. The chain's CDR3 is CSVYREGYGYTF. CDR3 nucleotide sequence: TGCAGCGTATACAGGGAGGGCTATGGCTACACCTTC.

The V and J genes are TRBV4-2 and TRBJ1-3; D is unclear. The CDR3 spans 13 residues. Germline V gene sequence: CDR1 LGHNA, CDR2 YNFKEQ. The ends were cut back, 8 bases at V and 0 bases at J, with 8 bases in the middle. The CDR3 nucleotides read TGTGCCAGCGCGGTCTTCTCTGGAAACACCATATATTTT. Translating gives CASAVFSGNTIYF.

The CDR3 nucleotides read TGTGCCAGCAGCTTAGTCGAACTAGGCAATAATGAGCAGTTCTTC. This codes for CASSLVELGNNEQFF. This chain links TRBV11-2 with TRBJ2-1; TRBD2 is a possible D gene (5 bases). The CDR3 has 15 amino acids. CDR1 is SGHAT, CDR2 FQNNGV, per germline. V lost 1 base and J 7 bases, leaving 14 bases between the germline ends.

The chain recombines TRBV15 with TRBJ2-3; D is ambiguous. The CDR3 loop spans 16 amino acids. V was pared by 3 bases and J by 4 bases, with 17 bases between. Germline V CDR1 and CDR2: LNHNV, YYDKDF (reference sequence). CDR3 coding DNA: TGTGCCACCAGCAGCAGAAACGATCCATCTGCAGATACGCAGTATTTT. Residues: CATSSRNDPSADTQYF.